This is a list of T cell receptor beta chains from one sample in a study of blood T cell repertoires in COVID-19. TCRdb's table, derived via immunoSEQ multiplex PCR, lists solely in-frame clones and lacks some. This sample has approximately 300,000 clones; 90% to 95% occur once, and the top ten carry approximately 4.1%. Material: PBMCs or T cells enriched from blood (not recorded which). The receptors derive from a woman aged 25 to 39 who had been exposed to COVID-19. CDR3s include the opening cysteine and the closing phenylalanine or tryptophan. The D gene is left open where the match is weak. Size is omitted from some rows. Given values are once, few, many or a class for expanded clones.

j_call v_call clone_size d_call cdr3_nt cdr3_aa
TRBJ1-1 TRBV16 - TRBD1 TGTGCCAGCAGCCAAGGAGGGGGCCAAACGAGTGGGGACACTGAAGCTTTCTTT CASSQGGGQTSGDTEAFF
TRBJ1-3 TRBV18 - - TGTGCCAGCTCACCAGATGACAGGCAAAACTCTGGAAACACCATATATTTT CASSPDDRQNSGNTIYF
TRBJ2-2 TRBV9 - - TGTGCCAGCAGCCCCCGTGGAGGGGTGAACACCGGGGAGCTGTTTTTT CASSPRGGVNTGELFF
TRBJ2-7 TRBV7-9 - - TGTGCCAGCAGCTCCAATTACGAGCAGTACTTC CASSSNYEQYF
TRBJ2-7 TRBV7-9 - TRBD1 TGTGCCAGCAGCATTGACCGGGACAGTCCTGCCTACGAGCAGTACTTC CASSIDRDSPAYEQYF
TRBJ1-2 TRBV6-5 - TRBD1 TGTGCCAGCAGTACCGGGACAGGGGGCTATGGCTACACCTTC CASSTGTGGYGYTF
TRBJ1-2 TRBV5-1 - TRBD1 TGCGCCAGCAGCTTGGAAAGGGGGCATCAAGGCTACACCTTC CASSLERGHQGYTF
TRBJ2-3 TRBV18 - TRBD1 TGTGCCAGCTCACTACAGGGGTCTCGAACAGATACGCAGTATTTT CASSLQGSRTDTQYF
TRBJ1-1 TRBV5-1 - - TGCGCCAGCAATGGCGGATCGAACACTGAAGCTTTCTTT CASNGGSNTEAFF
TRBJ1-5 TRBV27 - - TGTGCCAGCAGTTTGGTTCGGGATCAGCCCCAGCATTTT CASSLVRDQPQHF
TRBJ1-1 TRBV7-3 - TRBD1 TGTGCCAGCAGCGTACAGGGGGACACTGAAGCTTTCTTT CASSVQGDTEAFF
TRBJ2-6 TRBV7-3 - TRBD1 TGTGCCAGCAGCTCCACAGGGGGAGGTGGGGCCAACGTCCTGACTTTC CASSSTGGGGANVLTF
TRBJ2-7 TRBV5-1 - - TGCGCCAGCAGCTTAAGGGGGTCCTACGAGCAGTACTTC CASSLRGSYEQYF
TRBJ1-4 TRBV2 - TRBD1 TGTGCCAGCAGTGATAGGGGACAGGGAGACGAAAAACTGTTTTTT CASSDRGQGDEKLFF
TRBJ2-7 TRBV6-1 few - TGTGCCAGCAGTGAAGACGGACAGATCTACGAGCAGTACTTC CASSEDGQIYEQYF
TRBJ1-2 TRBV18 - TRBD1 TGTGCCAGCTCAGAAGAGACAGGGGGCGCGAATGGCTACACCTTC CASSEETGGANGYTF
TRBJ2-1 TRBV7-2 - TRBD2 TGTGCCAGCAGCTTAGATTCCCCTAGCGGGGTTGAGCAGTTCTTC CASSLDSPSGVEQFF
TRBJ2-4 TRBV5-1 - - TGCGCCAGCAGTCCGGGTTCCAAAAACATTCAGTACTTC CASSPGSKNIQYF
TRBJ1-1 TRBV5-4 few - TGTGCCAGCAGTACTGACAGGAGGTACACTGAAGCTTTCTTT CASSTDRRYTEAFF
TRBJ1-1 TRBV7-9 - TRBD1 TGTGCCAGCAGCTTCCAGACAGGGGAGGCCACTGAAGCTTTCTTT CASSFQTGEATEAFF
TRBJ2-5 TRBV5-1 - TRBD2 TGCGCCAGCAGCCGGACTAGCGGGGGAGGGCAAGAGACCCAGTACTTC CASSRTSGGGQETQYF
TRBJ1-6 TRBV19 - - TGTGCCAGTAGTATATCTTTCCAGGTCGTTAATTCACCCCTCCACTTT CASSISFQVVNSPLHF
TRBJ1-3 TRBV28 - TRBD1 TGTGCCAGCAGTTTATCACAGGGGGCGGGGGCAAACACCATATATTTT CASSLSQGAGANTIYF
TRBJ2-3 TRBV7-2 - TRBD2 TGTGCCAGCAGCTTAATAGCGGGGGGGCCTCGGAGGACAGATACGCAGTATTTT CASSLIAGGPRRTDTQYF
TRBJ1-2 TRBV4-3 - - TGCGCCAGCAGCCCGAGGCAGGGATCCTATGGCTACACCTTC CASSPRQGSYGYTF
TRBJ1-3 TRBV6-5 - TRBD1 TGTGCCAGCTCCCGGGACAGCGGAAACACCATATATTTT CASSRDSGNTIYF
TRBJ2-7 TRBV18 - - TGTGCCAGCTCATCGTGGAGGACCGAACCCTACGAGCAGTACTTC CASSSWRTEPYEQYF
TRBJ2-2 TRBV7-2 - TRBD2 TGTGCCAGCAGCCCACAGATATGGGGGGGCACCGGGGAGCTGTTTTTT CASSPQIWGGTGELFF
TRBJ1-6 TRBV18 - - TGTGCCAGCTCACTCGGAGGACCGAGCTCCTATAATTCACCCCTCCACTTT CASSLGGPSSYNSPLHF
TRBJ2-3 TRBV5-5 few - TGTGCCAGCAGCCCTCAGACTACCTGGGCAGATACGCAGTATTTT CASSPQTTWADTQYF
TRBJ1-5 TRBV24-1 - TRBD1 TGTGCCACCAGTGCAAGACAGGGTCCCAATCAGCCCCAGCATTTT CATSARQGPNQPQHF
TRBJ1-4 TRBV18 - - TGTGCCAGCTCAGATGGACAAGAAATAGGAAGTGAAAAACTGTTTTTT CASSDGQEIGSEKLFF
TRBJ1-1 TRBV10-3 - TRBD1 TGTGCCATCAGTGAACAGGGGGCAGACACTGAAGCTTTCTTT CAISEQGADTEAFF
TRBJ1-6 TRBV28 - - TGTGCCAGCAGACAGTCATGGAATTCACCCCTCCACTTT CASRQSWNSPLHF
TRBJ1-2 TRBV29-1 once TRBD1 TGCAGCGTTGAAGGGGACAGGGAGGTTAGCTATGGCTACACCTTC CSVEGDREVSYGYTF
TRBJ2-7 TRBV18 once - TGTGCCAGCTCACCCGCCAGGGGTTCTTACGAGCAGTACTTC CASSPARGSYEQYF
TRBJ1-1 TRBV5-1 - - TGCGCCAGCAGCCCCTCGGGGGATGGCACTGAAGCTTTCTTT CASSPSGDGTEAFF
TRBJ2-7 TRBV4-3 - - TGCGCCAGCAGCCAAGGACTGGGGCCGTCCTACGAGCAGTACTTC CASSQGLGPSYEQYF
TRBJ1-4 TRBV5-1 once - TGCGCCAGCAGCTTGTTGTGGACGGAGGAGAATGAAAAACTGTTTTTT CASSLLWTEENEKLFF
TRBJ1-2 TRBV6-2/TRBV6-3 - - TGTGCCAGCAGTTACCCAGGATCCTACACCTTC CASSYPGSYTF
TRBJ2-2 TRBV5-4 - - TGTGCCAGCAGTTCAGGGAACACCGGGGAGCTGTTTTTT CASSSGNTGELFF
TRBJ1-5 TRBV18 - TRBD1 TGTGCCAGCTCCATAAAGGGGGGCAGGGGGGGCAATCAGCCCCAGCATTTT CASSIKGGRGGNQPQHF
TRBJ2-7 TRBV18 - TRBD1 TGTGCCAGCTCACCACTCGGGACAGGGGCCTACGAGCAGTACTTC CASSPLGTGAYEQYF
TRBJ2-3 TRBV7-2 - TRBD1 TGTGCCAGCAGCCCGGACAGGGGGCTTGTGGCAGATACGCAGTATTTT CASSPDRGLVADTQYF
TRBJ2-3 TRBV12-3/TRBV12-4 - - TGTGCCAGCAGCCGGAGTATCACAGATACGCAGTATTTT CASSRSITDTQYF
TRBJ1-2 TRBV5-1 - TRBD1 TGCGCCAGCAGCATGGACAGGGTAAACTATGGCTACACCTTC CASSMDRVNYGYTF